These 21 T cell receptor beta chains were all obtained from the same sample, sequenced in a study of CD8 T cells in ankylosing spondylitis (dated by TCRdb to about 2017). Libraries came from 5' RACE. Sequencer: Illumina HiSeq 2500. TCRdb itself trimmed the public reads at Q25 with fastp, ran MiXCR and retained productive beta chains. Records with the same CDR3 protein are collapsed into one entry carrying the most frequent genes and DNA. The sample table shows under 400,000 distinct CDR3 sequences, and roughly 12% are seen once. Of the sample, 9.1% is held by the ten largest clones. The sample taken for sequencing was blood, either unsorted or a sorted T cell fraction (not recorded which). The receptor set was obtained from a female donor with ankylosing spondylitis or in good health (not recorded which).

This sequence joins TRBV7-2 and TRBJ2-7, with 8 bases lining up with TRBD2. Trimming cost V 0 bases and J 7 bases; bases outside gene matches: 11. The germline V gene has CDR1 SGHTA and CDR2 FQGNSA. The CDR3 covers 16 residues. The CDR3 here is CASSLAFAGGTWEQYF. DNA for the CDR3: TGTGCCAGCAGCTTAGCGTTCGCGGGAGGTACCTGGGAGCAGTACTTC.

The table lists this clonotype with many counts. The rearrangement uses TRBV12-3 or TRBV12-4 and TRBJ2-1, with D possibly being TRBD1 or TRBD2 (6 bases each). This CDR3 is built from 13 residues. With 8 bases removed from V and 8 bases from J, the gap between germline ends came to 16 bases. The CDR3 spells CASGFLGGDEQFF. The CDR3 nucleotides read TGTGCCAGCGGCTTCCTGGGGGGCGATGAGCAGTTCTTC.

This clonotype was detected ten times or more. The rearrangement uses TRBV20-1 and TRBJ2-5; 7 bases are a match to TRBD1. J was trimmed by 1 base and V by 3 bases; bases with no gene match: 5. The CDR3 is 14 amino acids. Germline V gives CDR1 DFQATT, CDR2 SNEGSKA (reference sequence). CDR3 sequence reads: CSASRGQIQETQYF. CDR3 sequence (DNA): TGCAGTGCTAGCCGGGGACAGATCCAAGAGACCCAGTACTTC.

This chain joins TRBV19 and TRBJ2-7; D not resolved. CDR3 length: 10 amino acids. Deletions cut 11 bases from V and 2 bases from J, with 7 bases between. The germline CDR1 and CDR2 sequences are LNHDA and SQIVND (reference sequence). CDR3 region: CALNAYEQYF. The CDR3 nucleotides are TGTGCCTTAAACGCCTACGAGCAGTACTTC.

CDR3 residues: CATSRDPGTGNEQFF. The CDR3 region has the DNA TGTGCCACCAGCAGAGACCCCGGGACAGGGAATGAGCAGTTCTTC. The J gene is TRBJ2-1, the V gene TRBV15; 9 bases line up with TRBD1. Germline V gene lookup returns CDR1 LNHNV and CDR2 YYDKDF (reference sequence). V lost 0 bases, J lost 7 bases, and 4 bases stayed unmatched. The CDR3 is made up of 15 amino acids.

Many counts were recorded for this clonotype. CDR3 protein: CASSFRLAGVGETQYF. The DNA for the CDR3 is TGTGCCAGCAGCTTCAGACTAGCGGGAGTAGGGGAGACCCAGTACTTC. J is TRBJ2-5 and V is TRBV7-2; 12 positions match TRBD2. Losses at the gene ends were 3 bases for V and 5 bases for J; bases not matched to a gene: 7. Germline loops: CDR1 SGHTA, CDR2 FQGNSA. This CDR3 has 16 residues.

In this sample, this clonotype turned up many times. The chain joins TRBV5-1 to TRBJ2-5; 8 bases are shared with TRBD1. V lost 4 bases to trimming and J lost 1 base; unmatched junction nucleotides: 3. Germline loops: CDR1 SGHRS, CDR2 YFSETQ. The CDR3 is 14 amino acids. This CDR3 reads CASSMDRAQETQYF. The CDR3, as DNA: TGCGCCAGCAGCATGGACAGGGCCCAAGAGACCCAGTACTTC.

At least ten counts were recorded for this clonotype. DNA for the CDR3: TGCAGTCGAGACAGGGAAATGAGTAGCTCCTACGAGCAGTACTTC. Its translation: CSRDREMSSSYEQYF. J is TRBJ2-7 and V is TRBV20-1; 7 positions match TRBD1. From germline, CDR1 is DFQATT and CDR2 SNEGSKA (reference sequence). This CDR3 is built from 15 residues. The V gene end was trimmed by 8 bases and the J gene end by 0 bases; junction bases not matched to a gene: 13.

This clonotype was seen repeatedly, ten times or more. The J gene is TRBJ2-7, the V gene TRBV20-1, with TRBD2 matching over 12 bases. Germline CDR1 DFQATT, CDR2 SNEGSKA (reference sequence). Germline trimming cut 0 bases from V and 3 bases from J; bases unmatched to any gene: 12. This CDR3 region has 18 residues. CDR3 in amino acids: CSARDWFSTSGSNYEQYF. The CDR3 DNA is TGCAGTGCTAGAGATTGGTTTTCGACTAGCGGGAGTAACTACGAGCAGTACTTC.

At least ten counts were recorded for this clonotype. The chain carries TRBV9 and TRBJ2-2, with a weak D call TRBD1 (6 bases). The length of the CDR3 is 18 residues. The ends were cut back, 2 bases at V and 4 bases at J, with 21 bases in the middle. Germline V lookup: CDR1 SGDLS, CDR2 YYNGEE. The CDR3 DNA reads TGTGCCAGCAGCGTTGAAGTGATTAGGGACACATCCACCGGGGAGCTGTTTTTT. Translating gives CASSVEVIRDTSTGELFF.

This clonotype was counted between two and nine times. The V and J genes are TRBV7-2 and TRBJ1-2, with D perhaps matching TRBD1 (5 bases). The CDR3 is 12 amino acids. V was trimmed by 3 bases and J by 6 bases, leaving 8 bases between them. Germline V gene sequence: CDR1 SGHTA, CDR2 FQGNSA. CDR3 in amino acids: CASSLGHDGYTF. The CDR3 nucleotides read TGTGCCAGCAGCTTGGGGCATGATGGCTACACCTTC.

The chain joins TRBV9 to TRBJ2-5; D possibly uses TRBD1 or TRBD2 (5 bases each). Trimming took off 3 bases at V and 1 base at J, with 7 bases between the two ends. Germline-derived CDR1 and CDR2 are SGDLS and YYNGEE. The CDR3 extends over 13 amino acids. The CDR3 here is CASSGGPQETQYF. The CDR3 DNA sequence: TGTGCCAGCAGCGGGGGACCCCAAGAGACCCAGTACTTC.

Comment on this clonotype: A much larger clone sits a single nucleotide away, making a read error possible. The gene calls are TRBV12-3 or TRBV12-4 and TRBJ1-4; the D is unclear. The CDR3 extends over 12 amino acids. The V and J ends lost 7 bases and 8 bases respectively, with 11 bases between them. The CDR3 sequence: CASNRSGEKLFF. In DNA, the CDR3 is TGTGCCAGCAATCGATCTGGGGAAAAACTGTTTTTT.

Ten or more counts support this clonotype. This chain joins TRBV15 and TRBJ2-1; TRBD2 agrees at 11 bases. The CDR3 runs to 19 residues. From germline, CDR1 is LNHNV and CDR2 YYDKDF (reference sequence). Losses at the gene ends were 0 bases for V and 1 base for J; bases not matched to a gene: 8. The CDR3 DNA reads TGTGCCACCAGCAGAGATCGAACTAGCGGGAGTCCGTCCTACAATGAGCAGTTCTTC. It yields the protein CATSRDRTSGSPSYNEQFF.

This clonotype was seen repeatedly, ten times or more. The CDR3 region is CASSDGASGGGYNEQFF. CDR3 DNA: TGTGCCAGCAGTGACGGAGCCAGCGGGGGGGGGTACAATGAGCAGTTCTTC. The chain links TRBV6-4 to TRBJ2-1; TRBD2 matches at 10 bases. The CDR3 consists of 17 residues. V was pared by 2 bases and J by 4 bases, with 8 bases of the junction left unmatched. Germline CDR1 is MRHNA and CDR2 is SNTAGT.

This clonotype was counted at least ten times. The CDR3 loop reads CASSKQGSEQYF. The CDR3, as DNA: TGTGCCAGCAGTAAACAGGGGAGCGAGCAGTACTTC. The J gene is TRBJ2-7, the V gene TRBV12-3 or TRBV12-4; TRBD1 matches 7 bases. Trimming removed 5 bases from V and 6 bases from J; junction bases left unmatched: 4. This CDR3 has 12 residues.

This clonotype turned up a few times. The chain combines TRBV18 with TRBJ2-3; D not certain. Germline V CDR1 and CDR2: KGHSH, LQKENI. Trimming took off 2 bases at V and 6 bases at J, with 9 bases between the two ends. This CDR3 is built from 13 residues. Here the CDR3 DNA reads TGTGCCAGCTCACCAACTTTTGGGGATACGCAGTATTTT. It codes for CASSPTFGDTQYF.

The genes are TRBV5-1 and TRBJ2-3; D is unresolved. The CDR3 length is 13 residues. The germline V and J ends were trimmed by 1 base and 5 bases, with 8 bases remaining between them. The germline V gene encodes CDR1 SGHRS and CDR2 YFSETQ. CDR3 sequence: CASSLRLGDTQYF. The CDR3 DNA is TGCGCCAGCAGCTTGAGGTTAGGAGATACGCAGTATTTT.

In this sample, this clonotype turned up many times. The chain combines TRBV7-6 with TRBJ1-5; D is ambiguous. Trimming stripped 1 base from V and 0 bases from J, with 10 bases between. Per germline, CDR1 SGHVS and CDR2 FNYEAQ. This CDR3 is built from 16 residues. The DNA of the CDR3 is TGTGCCAGCAGCTTAGATGACCAGATTAGCAATCAGCCCCAGCATTTT. Translated: CASSLDDQISNQPQHF.

This clonotype was detected many times. The chain is built from TRBV10-3 and TRBJ2-7; TRBD2 is a possible D gene (6 bases). CDR1 and CDR2 from the germline V gene are ENHRY and SYGVKD. The length of the CDR3 is 13 residues. Trimming took off 6 bases at V and 2 bases at J, with 11 bases between the two ends. The CDR3 DNA follows: TGTGCCATCAGATGGGGGGTAACCTACGAGCAGTACTTC. Its translation: CAIRWGVTYEQYF.

This clonotype appeared many times. One end of the junction fails to match germline, which may point to a read error. This chain links TRBV5-1 with TRBJ2-1; 8 nucleotides agree with TRBD2. Germline assignment: CDR1 SGHRS and CDR2 YFSETQ. CDR3 length: 14 residues. This chain's CDR3 is CASSLGSGNNEQFF. CDR3 DNA sequence: TGTGCCAGCAGTTTGGGTAGCGGGAATAATGAGCAGTTCTTC. The whole variable domain, filled in from reference TRBV5-1 and TRBJ2-1, reads KAGVTQTPRYLIKTRGQQVTLSCSPISGHRSVSWYQQTPGQGLQFLFEYFSETQRNKGNFPGRFSGRQFSNSRSEMNVSTLELGDSALYLCASSLGSGNNEQFFGPGTRLTVL.